This is a list of T cell receptor beta chains from one sample in a study of blood T cell repertoires in COVID-19. Method: immunoSEQ multiplex PCR; TCRdb's copy keeps in-frame clones and lacks some. This table has 200,000 to 250,000 clones, around 86% appearing once. The material sequenced was peripheral blood. These receptors came from a man aged 25-45 years who had recovered from COVID-19. Both conserved end residues are part of each CDR3. D genes are given only for firm matches. Size values are once, few and many counts, or a class for expanded clones, and some rows have none.

J gene: TRBJ1-2; V gene: TRBV7-9; clone size: .; D gene: TRBD1; CDR3 protein: CASSLEGQGLWGHYGYTF; CDR3 DNA: TGTGCCAGCAGTCTTGAGGGACAGGGGTTGTGGGGCCACTATGGCTACACCTTC
J gene: TRBJ2-1; V gene: TRBV6-5; clone size: .; D gene: TRBD1; CDR3 protein: CASSYSGTTGDEQFF; CDR3 DNA: TGTGCCAGCAGTTACTCGGGAACTACAGGGGATGAGCAGTTCTTC
J gene: TRBJ2-1; V gene: TRBV10-1; clone size: .; D gene: TRBD2; CDR3 protein: CASKASGAHEQFF; CDR3 DNA: TGCGCCAGCAAGGCTAGCGGGGCCCATGAGCAGTTCTTC
J gene: TRBJ1-1; V gene: TRBV11-3; clone size: .; D gene: .; CDR3 protein: CASSSTVNTEAFF; CDR3 DNA: TGTGCCAGCAGCTCCACAGTGAACACTGAAGCTTTCTTT
J gene: TRBJ1-5; V gene: TRBV28; clone size: few; D gene: .; CDR3 protein: CASSFAINQPQHF; CDR3 DNA: TGTGCCAGCAGTTTCGCGATCAATCAGCCCCAGCATTTT
J gene: TRBJ2-5; V gene: TRBV9; clone size: .; D gene: TRBD2; CDR3 protein: CASSLYGHPQPAGGQETQYF; CDR3 DNA: TGTGCCAGCAGCCTCTACGGCCACCCTCAACCAGCGGGGGGCCAAGAGACCCAGTACTTC
J gene: TRBJ1-4; V gene: TRBV7-2; clone size: .; D gene: TRBD1; CDR3 protein: CASSFDREEKLFF; CDR3 DNA: TGTGCCAGCAGCTTCGACAGGGAAGAAAAACTGTTTTTT
J gene: TRBJ1-2; V gene: TRBV19; clone size: .; D gene: .; CDR3 protein: CASSPARDNYGYTF; CDR3 DNA: TGTGCCAGTAGCCCGGCCAGGGATAACTATGGCTACACCTTC
J gene: TRBJ1-3; V gene: TRBV29-1; clone size: .; D gene: .; CDR3 protein: CSVWGGGYSGNTIYF; CDR3 DNA: TGCAGCGTTTGGGGCGGGGGGTACTCTGGAAACACCATATATTTT
J gene: TRBJ2-5; V gene: TRBV5-4; clone size: .; D gene: .; CDR3 protein: CASSFIEETQYF; CDR3 DNA: TGTGCCAGCAGCTTTATAGAAGAGACCCAGTACTTC
J gene: TRBJ1-2; V gene: TRBV19; clone size: .; D gene: .; CDR3 protein: CASSIDWPGRNYGYTF; CDR3 DNA: TGTGCCAGTAGTATAGATTGGCCGGGAAGGAACTATGGCTACACCTTC
J gene: TRBJ1-3; V gene: TRBV19; clone size: .; D gene: TRBD1; CDR3 protein: CASSRLLRTGAGNTIYF; CDR3 DNA: TGTGCCAGTAGTAGACTCCTTCGGACAGGGGCTGGAAACACCATATATTTT
J gene: TRBJ2-5; V gene: TRBV18; clone size: .; D gene: .; CDR3 protein: CASSPRIGRVGETQYF; CDR3 DNA: TGTGCCAGCTCACCACGTATAGGCAGGGTGGGAGAGACCCAGTACTTC
J gene: TRBJ1-2; V gene: TRBV7-9; clone size: .; D gene: .; CDR3 protein: CASRRPSQGMGGYTF; CDR3 DNA: TGTGCCAGCAGACGACCTTCTCAGGGGATGGGGGGCTACACCTTC
J gene: TRBJ1-1; V gene: TRBV19; clone size: .; D gene: TRBD1; CDR3 protein: CASSIKRETGYTEAFF; CDR3 DNA: TGTGCCAGTAGTATCAAGAGAGAGACAGGGTACACTGAAGCTTTCTTT
J gene: TRBJ2-3; V gene: TRBV3-1/TRBV3-2; clone size: .; D gene: .; CDR3 protein: CASSHEGGGGGDTQYF; CDR3 DNA: TGTGCCAGCAGCCATGAAGGGGGGGGCGGTGGAGATACGCAGTATTTT
J gene: TRBJ2-4; V gene: TRBV7-6; clone size: .; D gene: .; CDR3 protein: CASSSPGDTQYF; CDR3 DNA: TGTGCCAGCAGTTCCCCCGGGGACACTCAGTACTTC
J gene: TRBJ2-2; V gene: TRBV10-2; clone size: once; D gene: TRBD2; CDR3 protein: CASSGWMEGLAGGSGTGELFF; CDR3 DNA: TGCGCCAGCAGTGGATGGATGGAAGGACTAGCGGGGGGTTCTGGCACCGGGGAGCTGTTTTTT
J gene: TRBJ2-7; V gene: TRBV24-1; clone size: once; D gene: TRBD2; CDR3 protein: CATSALEAGLRYEQYF; CDR3 DNA: TGTGCCACCAGTGCCCTCGAAGCGGGGTTACGCTACGAGCAGTACTTC
J gene: TRBJ2-3; V gene: TRBV5-1; clone size: once; D gene: .; CDR3 protein: CASSTSTDTQYF; CDR3 DNA: TGCGCCAGCAGCACTAGCACAGATACGCAGTATTTT
J gene: TRBJ2-1; V gene: TRBV27; clone size: .; D gene: TRBD1; CDR3 protein: CASSTRRAYQGAMQFF; CDR3 DNA: TGTGCCAGCAGTACACGGAGGGCTTACCAGGGGGCTATGCAGTTCTTC
J gene: TRBJ2-5; V gene: TRBV3-1/TRBV3-2; clone size: .; D gene: .; CDR3 protein: CASSQGATSVDGETQYF; CDR3 DNA: TGTGCCAGCAGCCAAGGGGCCACTAGTGTTGACGGGGAGACCCAGTACTTC
J gene: TRBJ2-7; V gene: TRBV3-1/TRBV3-2; clone size: medium-sized; D gene: .; CDR3 protein: CASSGGALLSYEQYF; CDR3 DNA: TGTGCCAGCAGCGGAGGGGCCCTTCTCTCCTACGAGCAGTACTTC
J gene: TRBJ1-1; V gene: TRBV12-1; clone size: .; D gene: .; CDR3 protein: CAREGLTEAFF; CDR3 DNA: TGTGCCAGGGAGGGGCTTACTGAAGCTTTCTTT
J gene: TRBJ1-2; V gene: TRBV7-9; clone size: once; D gene: .; CDR3 protein: CASSSRLYPNYGYTF; CDR3 DNA: TGTGCCAGCAGCTCAAGACTCTATCCTAACTATGGCTACACCTTC
J gene: TRBJ2-7; V gene: TRBV28; clone size: .; D gene: .; CDR3 protein: CASTPNGRQEGYEQYF; CDR3 DNA: TGTGCCAGCACCCCGAATGGGCGGCAGGAGGGCTACGAGCAGTACTTC
J gene: TRBJ2-3; V gene: TRBV7-2; clone size: .; D gene: TRBD2; CDR3 protein: CASIAGAYTDTQYF; CDR3 DNA: TGTGCCAGCATAGCGGGGGCGTACACAGATACGCAGTATTTT
J gene: TRBJ1-5; V gene: TRBV11-2; clone size: .; D gene: TRBD1; CDR3 protein: CASSRTGTSQPQHF; CDR3 DNA: TGTGCCAGCAGCCGGACAGGGACGAGTCAGCCCCAGCATTTT
J gene: TRBJ1-5; V gene: TRBV15; clone size: .; D gene: .; CDR3 protein: CATSNERDQPQHF; CDR3 DNA: TGTGCCACCAGCAATGAGAGGGATCAGCCCCAGCATTTT
J gene: TRBJ2-7; V gene: TRBV27; clone size: .; D gene: .; CDR3 protein: CASSLRRGVYEQYF; CDR3 DNA: TGTGCCAGCAGTTTACGTCGGGGAGTCTACGAGCAGTACTTC
J gene: TRBJ2-5; V gene: TRBV6-1; clone size: once; D gene: .; CDR3 protein: CASSEADRLYQETQYF; CDR3 DNA: TGTGCCAGCAGTGAAGCTGACAGACTGTACCAAGAGACCCAGTACTTC
J gene: TRBJ2-1; V gene: TRBV20-1; clone size: .; D gene: TRBD2; CDR3 protein: CSASDSSGGIHNEQFF; CDR3 DNA: TGCAGTGCTAGTGATTCTAGCGGGGGGATACACAATGAGCAGTTCTTC
J gene: TRBJ2-3; V gene: TRBV9; clone size: .; D gene: TRBD2; CDR3 protein: CASSTGLAGGESSTDTQYF; CDR3 DNA: TGTGCCAGCAGCACGGGACTAGCGGGGGGAGAATCTAGCACAGATACGCAGTATTTT
J gene: TRBJ2-3; V gene: TRBV24-1; clone size: .; D gene: TRBD2; CDR3 protein: CATSSTSGDSDTQYF; CDR3 DNA: TGTGCCACCAGCTCGACTAGCGGGGACTCAGATACGCAGTATTTT
J gene: TRBJ2-1; V gene: TRBV11-2; clone size: .; D gene: .; CDR3 protein: CASSPDSVWGNEQFF; CDR3 DNA: TGTGCCAGCAGCCCTGACAGCGTTTGGGGCAATGAGCAGTTCTTC
J gene: TRBJ2-3; V gene: TRBV7-9; clone size: few; D gene: TRBD1; CDR3 protein: CASSAQGEDTQYF; CDR3 DNA: TGTGCCAGCAGCGCCCAGGGGGAGGATACGCAGTATTTT
J gene: TRBJ2-7; V gene: TRBV5-6; clone size: .; D gene: .; CDR3 protein: CASSPRDNSYEQYF; CDR3 DNA: TGTGCCAGCAGCCCCCGGGACAACTCCTACGAGCAGTACTTC
J gene: TRBJ2-7; V gene: TRBV11-2; clone size: .; D gene: .; CDR3 protein: CASSLDPSSYEQYF; CDR3 DNA: TGTGCCAGCAGCTTAGATCCTAGCTCCTACGAGCAGTACTTC
J gene: TRBJ1-1; V gene: TRBV5-1; clone size: .; D gene: .; CDR3 protein: CASSLGTAALNTEAFF; CDR3 DNA: TGCGCCAGCAGCTTGGGAACAGCCGCTCTAAACACTGAAGCTTTCTTT
J gene: TRBJ1-5; V gene: TRBV19; clone size: .; D gene: .; CDR3 protein: CASSTTGGLQPQHF; CDR3 DNA: TGTGCCAGTAGTACGACGGGGGGCCTTCAGCCCCAGCATTTT
J gene: TRBJ1-1; V gene: TRBV30; clone size: .; D gene: .; CDR3 protein: CAWGRQNTEAFF; CDR3 DNA: TGTGCCTGGGGAAGACAGAACACTGAAGCTTTCTTT
J gene: TRBJ2-3; V gene: TRBV5-1; clone size: .; D gene: .; CDR3 protein: CASSPGVTDTQYF; CDR3 DNA: TGCGCCAGCAGCCCGGGGGTCACAGATACGCAGTATTTT
J gene: TRBJ1-6; V gene: TRBV19; clone size: .; D gene: .; CDR3 protein: CASSIDDILPLHF; CDR3 DNA: TGTGCCAGTAGTATTGATGACATCCTACCCCTCCACTTT
J gene: TRBJ1-5; V gene: TRBV15; clone size: .; D gene: .; CDR3 protein: CATSRPQFLGNQPQHF; CDR3 DNA: TGTGCCACCAGCAGACCCCAGTTTTTGGGCAATCAGCCCCAGCATTTT
J gene: TRBJ2-5; V gene: TRBV6-5; clone size: .; D gene: TRBD2; CDR3 protein: CASSPPQRGIETQYF; CDR3 DNA: TGTGCCAGCAGCCCACCGCAGCGGGGGATAGAGACCCAGTACTTC
J gene: TRBJ1-5; V gene: TRBV2; clone size: .; D gene: .; CDR3 protein: CASLIGADQPQHF; CDR3 DNA: TGTGCCAGCTTAATAGGAGCAGATCAGCCCCAGCATTTT
J gene: TRBJ1-5; V gene: TRBV27; clone size: .; D gene: TRBD1; CDR3 protein: CASRWKTGTGGSNQPQHF; CDR3 DNA: TGTGCCAGCCGTTGGAAAACCGGGACAGGGGGAAGCAATCAGCCCCAGCATTTT
J gene: TRBJ1-1; V gene: TRBV29-1; clone size: few; D gene: TRBD1; CDR3 protein: CSGTGTGNTEAFF; CDR3 DNA: TGCAGCGGTACCGGGACAGGGAACACTGAAGCTTTCTTT
J gene: TRBJ1-5; V gene: TRBV5-1; clone size: .; D gene: .; CDR3 protein: CASSLGVDGNQPQHF; CDR3 DNA: TGCGCCAGCAGCTTAGGGGTCGATGGCAATCAGCCCCAGCATTTT
J gene: TRBJ2-5; V gene: TRBV29-1; clone size: .; D gene: TRBD2; CDR3 protein: CSARGGGETQYF; CDR3 DNA: TGCAGCGCCCGGGGGGGCGGAGAGACCCAGTACTTC
J gene: TRBJ2-7; V gene: TRBV7-2; clone size: .; D gene: .; CDR3 protein: CASSLTTGRAYEQYF; CDR3 DNA: TGTGCCAGCAGCTTGACGACAGGACGTGCCTACGAGCAGTACTTC
J gene: TRBJ1-3; V gene: TRBV7-9; clone size: .; D gene: TRBD1; CDR3 protein: CATLRDRGLTNTIYF; CDR3 DNA: TGTGCCACGTTACGGGACAGGGGGCTGACGAACACCATATATTTT
J gene: TRBJ2-5; V gene: TRBV5-1; clone size: .; D gene: .; CDR3 protein: CASSLKTGPETQYF; CDR3 DNA: TGCGCCAGCAGCTTGAAAACAGGGCCTGAGACCCAGTACTTC
J gene: TRBJ1-2; V gene: TRBV18; clone size: .; D gene: .; CDR3 protein: CASSPTGWNYGYTF; CDR3 DNA: TGTGCCAGCTCACCAACAGGGTGGAACTATGGCTACACCTTC
J gene: TRBJ2-1; V gene: TRBV30; clone size: .; D gene: TRBD2; CDR3 protein: CALAGGPLYNEQFF; CDR3 DNA: TGTGCATTAGCGGGGGGGCCGCTTTACAATGAGCAGTTCTTC
J gene: TRBJ2-3; V gene: TRBV7-7; clone size: .; D gene: .; CDR3 protein: CASSLGARGSDTQYF; CDR3 DNA: TGTGCCAGCAGCTTAGGGGCACGGGGATCGGATACGCAGTATTTT